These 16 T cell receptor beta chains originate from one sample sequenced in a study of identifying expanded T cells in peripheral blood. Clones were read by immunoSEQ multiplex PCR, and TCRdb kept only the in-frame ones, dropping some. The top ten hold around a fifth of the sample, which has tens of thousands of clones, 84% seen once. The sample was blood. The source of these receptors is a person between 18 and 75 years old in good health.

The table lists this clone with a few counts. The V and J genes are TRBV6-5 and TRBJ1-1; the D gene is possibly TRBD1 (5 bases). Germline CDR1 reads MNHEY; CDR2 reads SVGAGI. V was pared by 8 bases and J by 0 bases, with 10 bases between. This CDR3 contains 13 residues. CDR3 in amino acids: CASADRMNTEAFF. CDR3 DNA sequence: TGTGCCAGCGCCGACAGAATGAACACTGAAGCTTTCTTT.

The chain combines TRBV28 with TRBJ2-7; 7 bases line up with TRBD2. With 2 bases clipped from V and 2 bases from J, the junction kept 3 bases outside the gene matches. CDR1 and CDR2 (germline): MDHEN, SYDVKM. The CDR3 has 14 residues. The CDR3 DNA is TGTGCCAGCAGTTTAACTAGCGCTGCCTACGAGCAGTACTTC. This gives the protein CASSLTSAAYEQYF.

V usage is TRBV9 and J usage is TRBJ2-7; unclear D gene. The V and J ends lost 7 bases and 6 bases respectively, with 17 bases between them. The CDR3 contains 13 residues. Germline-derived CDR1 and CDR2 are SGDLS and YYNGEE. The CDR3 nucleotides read TGTGCCAGCGCCAGACTTCTCAGTGGCGAGCAGTACTTC. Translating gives CASARLLSGEQYF.

This CDR3 is CASRRTTDTEAFF. In DNA, the CDR3 is TGTGCCAGCCGCCGGACTACGGACACTGAAGCTTTCTTT. The chain carries TRBV5-8 and TRBJ1-1; D not certain. The CDR3 contains 13 residues. From germline, CDR1 is SGHTS and CDR2 YDEGEE. Trimming cost V 7 bases and J 3 bases, with 13 bases left between them.

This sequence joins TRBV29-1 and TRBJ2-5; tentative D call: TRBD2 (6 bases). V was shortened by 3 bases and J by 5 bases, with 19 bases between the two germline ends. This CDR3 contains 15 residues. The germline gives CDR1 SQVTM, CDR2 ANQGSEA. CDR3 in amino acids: CSVDGLVGGEETQYF. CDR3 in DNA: TGCAGCGTTGATGGGCTTGTGGGAGGCGAGGAGACCCAGTACTTC.

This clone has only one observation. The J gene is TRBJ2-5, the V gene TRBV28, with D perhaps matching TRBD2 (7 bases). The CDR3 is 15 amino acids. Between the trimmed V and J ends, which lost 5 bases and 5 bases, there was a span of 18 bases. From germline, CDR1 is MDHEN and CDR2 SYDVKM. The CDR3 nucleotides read TGTGCCAGCAGTGGAATCGGGGGGCATTTGGAGACCCAGTACTTC. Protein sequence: CASSGIGGHLETQYF.

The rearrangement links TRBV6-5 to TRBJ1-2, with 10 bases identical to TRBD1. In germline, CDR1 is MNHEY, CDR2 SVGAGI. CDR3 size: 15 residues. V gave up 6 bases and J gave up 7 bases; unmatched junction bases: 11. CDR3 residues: CASSESDRGLAGYTF. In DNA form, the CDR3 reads TGTGCCAGCAGCGAGTCCGACAGGGGGCTTGCTGGCTACACCTTC.

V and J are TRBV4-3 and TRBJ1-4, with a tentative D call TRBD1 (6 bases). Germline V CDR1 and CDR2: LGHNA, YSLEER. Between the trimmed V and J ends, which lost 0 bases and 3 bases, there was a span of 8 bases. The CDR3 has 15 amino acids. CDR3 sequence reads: CASSQDRTANEKLFF. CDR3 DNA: TGCGCCAGCAGCCAAGATAGGACAGCTAATGAAAAACTGTTTTTT.

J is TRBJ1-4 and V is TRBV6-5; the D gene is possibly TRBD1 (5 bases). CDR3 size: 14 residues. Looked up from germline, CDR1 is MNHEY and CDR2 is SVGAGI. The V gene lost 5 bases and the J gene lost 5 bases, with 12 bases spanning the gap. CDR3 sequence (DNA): TGTGCCAGCAGTAAGACAGACTTAAATGAAAAACTGTTTTTT. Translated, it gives CASSKTDLNEKLFF.

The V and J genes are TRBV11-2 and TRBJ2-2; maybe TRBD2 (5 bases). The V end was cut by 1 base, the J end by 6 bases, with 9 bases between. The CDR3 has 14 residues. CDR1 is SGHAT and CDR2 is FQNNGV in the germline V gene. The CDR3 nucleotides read TGTGCCAGCAGCTTAGGTCTGGGAGCCGGGGAGCTGTTTTTT. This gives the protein CASSLGLGAGELFF. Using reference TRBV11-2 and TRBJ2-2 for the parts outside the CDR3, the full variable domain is EAGVAQSPRYKIIEKRQSVAFWCNPISGHATLYWYQQILGQGPKLLIQFQNNGVVDDSQLPKDRFSAERLKGVDSTLKIQPAKLEDSAVYLCASSLGLGAGELFFGEGSRLTVL.

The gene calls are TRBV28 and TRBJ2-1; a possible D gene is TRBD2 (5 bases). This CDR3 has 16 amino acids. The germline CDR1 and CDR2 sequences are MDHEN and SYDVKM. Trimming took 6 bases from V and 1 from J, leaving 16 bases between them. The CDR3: CASSVIGGYSYNEQFF. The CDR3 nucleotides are TGTGCCAGCAGCGTTATAGGCGGGTATTCCTACAATGAGCAGTTCTTC.

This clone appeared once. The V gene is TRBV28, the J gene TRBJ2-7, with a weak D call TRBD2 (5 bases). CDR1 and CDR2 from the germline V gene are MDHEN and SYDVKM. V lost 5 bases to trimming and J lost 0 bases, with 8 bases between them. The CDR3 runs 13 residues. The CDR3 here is CASSARDSYEQYF. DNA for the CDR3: TGTGCCAGCAGTGCCCGGGACTCCTACGAGCAGTACTTC. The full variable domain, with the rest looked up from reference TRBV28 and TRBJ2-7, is DVKVTQSSRYLVKRTGEKVFLECVQDMDHENMFWYRQDPGLGLRLIYFSYDVKMKEKGDIPEGYSVSREKKERFSLILESASTNQTSMYLCASSARDSYEQYFGPGTRLTVT.

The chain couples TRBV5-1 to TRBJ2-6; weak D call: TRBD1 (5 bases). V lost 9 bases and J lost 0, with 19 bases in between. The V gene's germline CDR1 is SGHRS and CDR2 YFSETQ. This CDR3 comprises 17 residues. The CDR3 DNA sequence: TGCGCCACCCCAACCGGCAGGGTCGGCTCTGGGGCCAACGTCCTGACTTTC. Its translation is CATPTGRVGSGANVLTF.

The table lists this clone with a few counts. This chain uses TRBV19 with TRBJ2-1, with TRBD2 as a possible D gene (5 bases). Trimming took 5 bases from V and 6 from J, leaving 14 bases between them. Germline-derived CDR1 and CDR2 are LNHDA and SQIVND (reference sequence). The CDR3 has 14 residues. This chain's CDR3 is CASSALSGSNEQFF. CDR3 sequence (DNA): TGTGCCAGTAGTGCTTTGAGCGGTAGCAATGAGCAGTTCTTC.

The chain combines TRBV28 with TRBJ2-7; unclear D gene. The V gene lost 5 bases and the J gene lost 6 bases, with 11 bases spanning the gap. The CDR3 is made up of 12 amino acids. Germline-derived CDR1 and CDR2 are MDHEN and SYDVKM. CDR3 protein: CASSTPPGEQYF. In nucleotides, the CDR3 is TGTGCCAGCAGTACCCCCCCCGGCGAGCAGTACTTC.

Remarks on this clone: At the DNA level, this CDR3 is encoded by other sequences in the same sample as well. The CDR3 DNA follows: TGTGCCAGCAGCTTGGGTTACGAGCAGTACTTC. Residues: CASSLGYEQYF. The chain couples TRBV28 to TRBJ2-7; D is ambiguous. Trimming left V 6 bases short and J 4 bases short, with 7 bases between. Germline V gene sequence: CDR1 MDHEN, CDR2 SYDVKM. The CDR3 totals 11 residues.